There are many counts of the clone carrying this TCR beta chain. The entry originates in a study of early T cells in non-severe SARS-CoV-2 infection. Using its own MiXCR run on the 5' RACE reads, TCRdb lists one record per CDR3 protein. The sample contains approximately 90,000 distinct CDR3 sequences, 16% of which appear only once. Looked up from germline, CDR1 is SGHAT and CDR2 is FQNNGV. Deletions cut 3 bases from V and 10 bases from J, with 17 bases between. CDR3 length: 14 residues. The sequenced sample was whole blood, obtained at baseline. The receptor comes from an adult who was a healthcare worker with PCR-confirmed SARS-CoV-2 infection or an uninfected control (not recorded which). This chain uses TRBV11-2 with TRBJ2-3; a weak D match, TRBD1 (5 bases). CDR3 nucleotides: TGTGCCAGCAGCTTGTTTGGTCAGGGCGGATCGCAGTATTTT. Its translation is CASSLFGQGGSQYF.